This TCR beta chain emerged from a study of beta chain features in type 1 diabetes. Across the study: What patients shared with healthy donors was a similar profile of age, gender and cell yields. The number of sorted cells examined across all samples was approximately 100 million.

Trimming pared 5 bases from V and 1 base from J, leaving 1 base between. CDR3 length equals 11 residues. The germline gives CDR1 SEHNR, CDR2 FQNEAQ (reference sequence). Details on this clone: With a much larger clone just one base away, this may be a read error. Other DNA sequences in this specimen translate into the identical CDR3.

As every portion of the isolated RNA was reverse transcribed, the sequencing read expressed TCRB transcripts. Only in-frame clones appear in the TCRdb table, and some are missing; sequencing was by immunoSEQ multiplex PCR. This table holds 620,000 or so clones, roughly a sixth found once. Purity above 95% was achieved in all sorted populations. The chain couples TRBV7-9 to TRBJ2-3; D is undetermined. Sample: naive CD4+ T cells from blood. The clonotype comes from a man younger than 35 in good health. The CDR3 DNA sequence: TGTGCCAGCAGCCGCACAGATACGCAGTATTTT. Amino acid sequence: CASSRTDTQYF.